This entry lists 11 T cell receptor beta chains sequenced from one sample in a study of PD-1 blockade in classical Hodgkin lymphoma. The protocol was immunoSEQ multiplex PCR, while the TCRdb copy is restricted to in-frame clones and leaves out a portion. The repertoire holds more than 60,000 clones, about nine tenths seen once, with 9.7% in the top ten. Brentuximab vedotin exposure varied, and every patient relapsed after autologous stem cell transplantation. This sample comprised peripheral blood mononuclear cells (PBMCs), obtained at baseline. These receptors all stem from a human donor with classical Hodgkin lymphoma.

The chain couples TRBV27 to TRBJ2-2; possible D gene TRBD1, 6 bases. Germline CDR1 MNHEY, CDR2 SMNVEV (reference sequence). The CDR3 is made up of 15 amino acids. V lost 7 bases, J lost 4 bases, and 16 bases lay in between. The CDR3 DNA sequence: TGTGCCAGCACCCCACAGGGTTTAGTCACCGGGGAGCTGTTTTTT. It encodes CASTPQGLVTGELFF.

The chain carries TRBV7-2 and TRBJ1-2, with D perhaps matching TRBD1 (5 bases). Germline V gene sequence: CDR1 SGHTA, CDR2 FQGNSA. The V and J ends lost 0 bases and 6 bases respectively, with 11 bases between them. The CDR3 is 14 residues long. In DNA form, the CDR3 reads TGTGCCAGCAGCTTAGCTTCGGGGACGGATGGCTACACCTTC. This gives the protein CASSLASGTDGYTF.

J is TRBJ1-1 and V is TRBV5-1; 9 bases fit TRBD1. The V and J ends lost 0 bases and 1 base, in that order; junction bases with no gene match: 1. Germline CDR1 is SGHRS and CDR2 is YFSETQ. The CDR3 is made up of 15 amino acids. CDR3 amino acids: CASSLADRGNTEAFF. For the CDR3, the DNA is TGCGCCAGCAGCTTGGCGGACAGGGGGAACACTGAAGCTTTCTTT.

The chain couples TRBV19 to TRBJ1-5; D is unclear. The germline gives CDR1 LNHDA, CDR2 SQIVND (reference sequence). The CDR3 covers 14 residues. Trimming cost V 3 bases and J 3 bases, with 9 bases left between them. The CDR3 coding sequence is TGTGCCAGTAGTATGGTAGGGCTCAATCAGCCCCAGCATTTT. Translating it yields CASSMVGLNQPQHF.

V is TRBV5-8 and J is TRBJ2-5; D may match TRBD1 or TRBD2 (6 bases each). V was clipped by 5 bases and J by 5 bases, with 25 bases between them. This CDR3 is 17 amino acids long. Germline CDR1 reads SGHTS; CDR2 reads YDEGEE. The CDR3 DNA reads TGTGCCAGCAGAAGGGGGGTTGGGCTTTCGACTACGGAGACCCAGTACTTC. Amino acid sequence: CASRRGVGLSTTETQYF.

The chain combines TRBV11-2 with TRBJ2-7; D possibly corresponds to TRBD2 (6 bases). The V end lost 1 base, the J end lost 6 bases, and 13 bases lay between the germline ends. Germline V gives CDR1 SGHAT, CDR2 FQNNGV. CDR3 length: 14 amino acids. The CDR3: CASSLVGGASEQYF. CDR3 sequence (DNA): TGTGCCAGCAGCTTAGTGGGCGGGGCGTCCGAGCAGTACTTC.

This sequence joins TRBV28 and TRBJ2-5; 11 positions agree with TRBD2. The CDR3 length is 16 residues. Germline V gene data show CDR1 as MDHEN and CDR2 as SYDVKM. V gave up 6 bases and J gave up 4 bases; unmatched junction bases: 10. CDR3 region: CASRSMTSGVLETQYF. CDR3 DNA: TGTGCCAGCAGATCAATGACTAGCGGGGTCCTAGAGACCCAGTACTTC. The full variable domain, completed using reference TRBV28 and TRBJ2-5, is DVKVTQSSRYLVKRTGEKVFLECVQDMDHENMFWYRQDPGLGLRLIYFSYDVKMKEKGDIPEGYSVSREKKERFSLILESASTNQTSMYLCASRSMTSGVLETQYFGPGTRLLVL.

The chain uses TRBV9 and TRBJ2-3; a weak D match, TRBD2 (6 bases). The germline V gene encodes CDR1 SGDLS and CDR2 YYNGEE. V was trimmed by 2 bases and J by 5 bases, leaving 12 bases between them. The CDR3 totals 14 residues. The CDR3 protein is CASSVGGAQDTQYF. CDR3 DNA sequence: TGTGCCAGCAGCGTTGGAGGGGCACAAGATACGCAGTATTTT.

This chain uses TRBV5-1 with TRBJ2-3, with D possibly TRBD2 on 6 matching bases. Germline CDR1 is SGHRS and CDR2 is YFSETQ. V was clipped by 5 bases and J by 0 bases, with 10 bases between them. The CDR3 is 14 residues long. Here the CDR3 reads CASRPGGSTDTQYF. As DNA, the CDR3 is TGCGCCAGCAGACCCGGGGGTAGCACAGATACGCAGTATTTT.

The chain combines TRBV7-2 with TRBJ2-7; D is perhaps TRBD1 (6 bases). The ends were cut back, 0 bases at V and 2 bases at J, with 8 bases in the middle. There are 14 residues in the CDR3. Germline assignment: CDR1 SGHTA and CDR2 FQGNSA. CDR3 nucleotides: TGTGCCAGCAGCTTAGCGGGGACACCCTACGAGCAGTACTTC. Translating it yields CASSLAGTPYEQYF.

The chain employs TRBV19 and TRBJ2-1; TRBD2 is a possible D gene (6 bases). The germline V gene encodes CDR1 LNHDA and CDR2 SQIVND (reference sequence). V was cut by 4 bases and J by 5 bases, with 21 bases left in between. The CDR3 spans 17 residues. CDR3 sequence: CASSTDVRDFKNNEQFF. DNA for the CDR3: TGTGCCAGTAGTACCGATGTCCGGGACTTCAAAAACAATGAGCAGTTCTTC.